In this sample, the clone carrying this T cell receptor (beta chain) turned up once. The antigen is not known. The data belong to a study of response to subunit inactivated influenza vaccine. Study results and limitations: Authors suggested each seasonal influenza vaccination recruits few new T cells.

The CDR3 has 13 amino acids. V was clipped by 4 bases and J by 1 base, with 8 bases between them. Germline loops: CDR1 SQVTM, CDR2 ANQGSEA. TCRdb processed the RT-PCR reads anew with MiXCR; each CDR3 protein has one entry. The table lists a few hundred thousand distinct CDR3 sequences, around 22% of them singletons. The TCR was taken from a man aged 45 to 70 who received an inactivated influenza vaccine. Sequenced here: PBMCs from blood, sampled roughly 20 months after vaccination. The V and J genes are TRBV29-1 and TRBJ1-5; D unresolved. CDR3: CSVGQASNQPQHF. CDR3 nucleotide sequence: TGCAGCGTTGGCCAGGCAAGCAATCAGCCCCAGCATTTT.